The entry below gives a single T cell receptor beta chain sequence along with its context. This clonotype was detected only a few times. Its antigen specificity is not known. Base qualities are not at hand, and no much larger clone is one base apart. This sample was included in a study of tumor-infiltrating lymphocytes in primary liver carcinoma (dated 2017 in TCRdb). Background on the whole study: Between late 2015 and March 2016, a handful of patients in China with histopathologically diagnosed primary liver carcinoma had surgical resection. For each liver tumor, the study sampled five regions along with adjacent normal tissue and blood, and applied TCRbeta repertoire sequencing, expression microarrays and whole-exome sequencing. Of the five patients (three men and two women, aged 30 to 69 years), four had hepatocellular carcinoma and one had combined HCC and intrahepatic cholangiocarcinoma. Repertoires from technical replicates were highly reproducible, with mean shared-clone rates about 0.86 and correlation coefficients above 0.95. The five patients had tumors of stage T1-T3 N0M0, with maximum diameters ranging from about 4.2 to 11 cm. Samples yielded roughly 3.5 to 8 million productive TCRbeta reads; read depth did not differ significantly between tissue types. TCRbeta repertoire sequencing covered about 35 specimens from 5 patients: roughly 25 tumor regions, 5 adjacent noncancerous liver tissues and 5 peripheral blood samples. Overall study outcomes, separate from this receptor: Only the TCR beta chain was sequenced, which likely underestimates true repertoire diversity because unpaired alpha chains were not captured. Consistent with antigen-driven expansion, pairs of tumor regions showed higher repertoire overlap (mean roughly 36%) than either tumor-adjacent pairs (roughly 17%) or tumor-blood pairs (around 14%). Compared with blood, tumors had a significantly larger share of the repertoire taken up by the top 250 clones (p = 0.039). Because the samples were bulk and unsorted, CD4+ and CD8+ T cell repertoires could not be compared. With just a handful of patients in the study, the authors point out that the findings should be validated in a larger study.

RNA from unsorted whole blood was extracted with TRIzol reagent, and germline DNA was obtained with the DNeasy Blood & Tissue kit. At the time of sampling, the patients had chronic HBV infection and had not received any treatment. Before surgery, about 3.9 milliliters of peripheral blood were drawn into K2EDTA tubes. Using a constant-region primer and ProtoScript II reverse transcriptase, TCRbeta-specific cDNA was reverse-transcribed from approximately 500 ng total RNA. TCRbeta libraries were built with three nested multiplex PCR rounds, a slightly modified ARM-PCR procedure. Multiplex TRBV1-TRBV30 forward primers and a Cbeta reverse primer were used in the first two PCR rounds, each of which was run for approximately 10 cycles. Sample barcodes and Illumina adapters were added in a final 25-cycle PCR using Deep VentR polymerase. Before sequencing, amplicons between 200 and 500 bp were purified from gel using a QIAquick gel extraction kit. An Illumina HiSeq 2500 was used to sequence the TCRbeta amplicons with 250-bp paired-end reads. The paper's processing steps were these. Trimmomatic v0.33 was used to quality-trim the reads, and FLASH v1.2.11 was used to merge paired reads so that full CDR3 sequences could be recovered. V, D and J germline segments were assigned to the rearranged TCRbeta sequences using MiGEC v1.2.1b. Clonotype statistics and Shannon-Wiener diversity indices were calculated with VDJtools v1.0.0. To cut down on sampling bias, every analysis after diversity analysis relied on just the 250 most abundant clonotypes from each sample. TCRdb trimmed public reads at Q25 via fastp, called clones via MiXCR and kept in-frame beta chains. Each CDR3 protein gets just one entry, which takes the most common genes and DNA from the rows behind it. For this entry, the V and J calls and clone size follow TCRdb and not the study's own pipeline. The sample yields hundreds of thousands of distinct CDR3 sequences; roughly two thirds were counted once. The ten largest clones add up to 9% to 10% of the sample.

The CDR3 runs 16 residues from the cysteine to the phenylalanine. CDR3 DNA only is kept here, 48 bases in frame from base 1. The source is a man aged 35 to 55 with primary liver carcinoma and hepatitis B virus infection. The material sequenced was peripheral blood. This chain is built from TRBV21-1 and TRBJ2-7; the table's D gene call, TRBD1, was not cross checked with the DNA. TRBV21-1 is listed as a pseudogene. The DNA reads TGTGCCAGCAGCACCCAGAAGACAGGGTCCTCCTACGAGCAGTACTTC. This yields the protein CASSTQKTGSSYEQYF.